This T cell receptor (beta chain) emerged from a study of blood T cell repertoires in COVID-19. Background on the study: Collection of acute and convalescent COVID-19 samples took place in the United States, Italy and Spain. PBMCs, B-cell-depleted T cells, or T cells provided the cDNA or gDNA that made up the material.

Measured with immunoSEQ multiplex PCR; TCRdb has only the in-frame clones, and not every one. The sample consists of fewer than 200,000 clones, roughly nine tenths of them appearing once. The germline V gene has CDR1 SQVTM and CDR2 ANQGSEA. CDR3 length equals 9 residues. V was cut by 7 bases and J by 5 bases, with 3 bases left in between. This TCR was recovered from a man aged 18 to 29 who had recovered from COVID-19. The J gene is TRBJ2-1, the V gene TRBV29-1; D uncertain. Sequenced: peripheral blood. The CDR3 DNA is TGCAGCGCCGACAATGAGCAGTTCTTC. Translation: CSADNEQFF.